These 16 T cell receptor beta chains originate from one sample sequenced in a study of radiation and T cells in renal cell carcinoma. Sequencing was performed with immunoSEQ multiplex PCR; in TCRdb, only in-frame clones are kept and a portion is missing. The sample has about 130,000 clones, around 83% seen once. Sample time point: baseline pretreatment blood. Stated treatment: 15 Gy SBRT to primary tumor, nephrectomy 4 weeks later. The input for sequencing was blood, taken from a patient whose treatment included radiotherapy and nephrectomy. These receptors were obtained from a woman aged 60 to 75 with renal cell carcinoma.

This chain links TRBV7-2 with TRBJ1-2, with 7 positions matching TRBD1. The CDR3 covers 15 residues. V lost 6 bases and J lost 3; bases outside the gene matches: 10. CDR1 and CDR2 (germline): SGHTA, FQGNSA. The CDR3 sequence: CASRGQQGSDYGYTF. CDR3 coding DNA: TGTGCCAGCAGGGGGCAACAGGGGTCCGACTATGGCTACACCTTC. The full variable domain, with the rest looked up from reference TRBV7-2 and TRBJ1-2, is GAGVSQSPSNKVTEKGKDVELRCDPISGHTALYWYRQSLGQGLEFLIYFQGNSAPDKSGLPSDRFSAERTGGSVSTLTIQRTQQEDSAVYLCASRGQQGSDYGYTFGSGTRLTVV.

The V gene is TRBV5-1, the J gene TRBJ2-3; D not resolved. Germline CDR1 reads SGHRS; CDR2 reads YFSETQ. The V gene lost 0 bases and the J gene lost 4 bases, with 3 bases spanning the gap. This CDR3 has 12 residues. CDR3 sequence (DNA): TGCGCCAGCAGCTTGGGGTCAGATACGCAGTATTTT. Amino acids: CASSLGSDTQYF.

This clone was recorded once. The rearrangement uses TRBV27 and TRBJ1-1; no clear D. V lost 0 bases to trimming and J lost 5 bases, with 7 bases between them. Germline V lookup: CDR1 MNHEY, CDR2 SMNVEV (reference sequence). The CDR3 is 13 amino acids. The CDR3 loop is CASSLSGRTEAFF. The CDR3, as DNA: TGTGCCAGCAGTTTATCCGGGAGGACTGAAGCTTTCTTT.

The rearrangement uses TRBV9 and TRBJ2-1; 12 bases align to TRBD2. This CDR3 is 20 amino acids long. J lost 0 bases, V lost 0 bases, and 10 bases had no gene match. Germline V gene lookup returns CDR1 SGDLS and CDR2 YYNGEE. The CDR3 DNA reads TGTGCCAGCAGCGTAGTCGGTCGGCTAGCGGGAGGGAGCTCCTACAATGAGCAGTTCTTC. This gives the protein CASSVVGRLAGGSSYNEQFF.

V usage is TRBV19 and J usage is TRBJ1-5, with D unresolved. The CDR3 is 12 amino acids. V lost 8 bases to trimming and J lost 3 bases, with 8 bases between them. CDR1 LNHDA and CDR2 SQIVND come from the germline V gene (reference sequence). CDR3 DNA: TGTGCCAGTTCGAGGCACAATCAGCCCCAGCATTTT. Its protein product is CASSRHNQPQHF.

The V and J genes are TRBV19 and TRBJ1-6; 9 nucleotides agree with TRBD1. The CDR3 extends over 16 amino acids. CDR1 and CDR2 from the germline V gene are LNHDA and SQIVND (reference sequence). J was trimmed by 8 bases and V by 4 bases; bases with no gene match: 9. This chain's CDR3 is CASSRPLRQGDSPLHF. In DNA, the CDR3 is TGTGCCAGTAGTAGACCCTTACGACAGGGGGATTCACCCCTCCACTTT.

This clone appeared a single time. The genes are TRBV9 and TRBJ2-7; D is perhaps TRBD1 or TRBD2 (6 bases each). This CDR3 is built from 16 residues. Germline V gene sequence: CDR1 SGDLS, CDR2 YYNGEE. Trimming removed 4 bases at V and 5 bases at J, with 22 bases between. Written as DNA, the CDR3 is TGTGCCAGCAGCCCTAGCTTCGGGGGCTCGATCGACGAGCAGTACTTC. Translated, it gives CASSPSFGGSIDEQYF. The full variable domain, with the rest looked up from reference TRBV9 and TRBJ2-7, is DSGVTQTPKHLITATGQRVTLRCSPRSGDLSVYWYQQSLDQGLQFLIQYYNGEERAKGNILERFSAQQFPDLHSELNLSSLELGDSALYFCASSPSFGGSIDEQYFGPGTRLTVT.

The chain couples TRBV6-6 to TRBJ1-2, with D maybe TRBD1 (5 bases). The V end was cut by 4 bases, the J end by 0 bases, with 6 bases between. CDR1 is MNHNY, CDR2 SVGAGI, per germline (reference sequence). This CDR3 has 13 residues. Here the CDR3 DNA reads TGTGCCAGCAGTTGGACACCTAACTATGGCTACACCTTC. This translates into CASSWTPNYGYTF.

This clone was seen a single time. The chain joins TRBV6-5 to TRBJ2-1, with D hard to call. The CDR3 has 15 amino acids. Germline CDR1 and CDR2: MNHEY and SVGAGI. V was pared by 6 bases and J by 0 bases, with 12 bases between. The CDR3 DNA follows: TGTGCCAGCAGGAAAACAGCACTCTCCTACAATGAGCAGTTCTTC. It encodes CASRKTALSYNEQFF.

Only one count was recorded for this clone. J is TRBJ2-7 and V is TRBV11-2, with TRBD1 identical over 9 bases. J gave up 3 bases and V 0 bases, and 9 bases lay outside the gene matches. This CDR3 has 17 amino acids. Germline-derived CDR1 and CDR2 are SGHAT and FQNNGV. The DNA of the CDR3 is TGTGCCAGCAGCTTAGATTCCGGCCCGGGACAGGGCTACGAGCAGTACTTC. Translated: CASSLDSGPGQGYEQYF.

The chain links TRBV4-3 to TRBJ2-5; no firm D call. This CDR3 has 14 residues. Germline V gives CDR1 LGHNA, CDR2 YSLEER. V was shortened by 0 bases and J by 5 bases, with 10 bases between the two germline ends. In DNA form, the CDR3 reads TGCGCCAGCAGCCAAGATTGGATGAGCGAGACCCAGTACTTC. This gives the protein CASSQDWMSETQYF.

This chain joins TRBV28 and TRBJ1-2, with 10 positions matching TRBD1. J gave up 6 bases and V 4 bases, and 2 bases lay outside the gene matches. The CDR3 has 13 residues. Per the germline V gene, CDR1 is MDHEN and CDR2 is SYDVKM. This CDR3 reads CASSWDRGHGYTF. DNA for the CDR3: TGTGCCAGCAGTTGGGACAGGGGACATGGCTACACCTTC.

V is TRBV29-1 and J is TRBJ1-2, with D maybe TRBD1 (6 bases). The length of the CDR3 is 14 residues. Germline V gene sequence: CDR1 SQVTM, CDR2 ANQGSEA. Trimming removed 7 bases at V and 5 bases at J, with 20 bases between. The CDR3 bases are TGCAGCGGTGGGCCAGGGGACGGCCCGTATGGCTACACCTTC. This translates into CSGGPGDGPYGYTF. Drawing the rest from reference TRBV29-1 and TRBJ1-2, the complete variable domain is SAVISQKPSRDICQRGTSLTIQCQVDSQVTMMFWYRQQPGQSLTLIATANQGSEATYESGFVIDKFPISRPNLTFSTLTVSNMSPEDSSIYLCSGGPGDGPYGYTFGSGTRLTVV.

The chain carries TRBV6-1 and TRBJ1-2; a weak D match, TRBD1 (6 bases). The germline V gene has CDR1 MNHNS and CDR2 SASEGT. The CDR3 runs to 15 residues. Trimming stripped 3 bases from V and 3 bases from J, with 14 bases between. The CDR3 here is CASSDVQGVDYGYTF. The CDR3 nucleotides are TGTGCCAGCAGTGATGTACAGGGAGTAGACTATGGCTACACCTTC.

This chain links TRBV27 with TRBJ1-1; 9 nucleotides match TRBD1. The V and J ends lost 6 bases and 3 bases, in that order; junction bases with no gene match: 8. CDR3 length equals 15 residues. CDR1 MNHEY and CDR2 SMNVEV come from the germline V gene (reference sequence). The CDR3 DNA reads as TGTGCCAGCAGCCCCGGGACAGGGCTTGACACTGAAGCTTTCTTT. Protein: CASSPGTGLDTEAFF.

The V and J genes are TRBV7-9 and TRBJ2-1, with 11 bases fitting TRBD2. The CDR3 runs 16 residues. V lost 2 bases to trimming and J lost 5 bases; unmatched junction nucleotides: 5. Germline CDR1 SEHNR, CDR2 FQNEAQ (reference sequence). The CDR3 loop is CASSLTSGSTHNEQFF. The DNA of the CDR3 is TGTGCCAGCAGCTTAACTAGCGGGAGTACCCACAATGAGCAGTTCTTC.